The 31 T cell receptor beta chains below were found in one sample sequenced in a study of blood T cell repertoires in COVID-19. TCRdb keeps only in-frame clones here, not all; method: immunoSEQ multiplex PCR. The repertoire holds about 290,000 clones, with about 82% as singletons. Material: peripheral blood. The receptors come from a woman aged 45-65 years with active or convalescent COVID-19.

This clone has just one count. This chain links TRBV11-3 with TRBJ2-1, with 9 bases that match TRBD1. Germline CDR1 is SGHNT and CDR2 is YENEEA. V lost 5 bases and J lost 6; bases outside the gene matches: 11. This CDR3 spans 16 amino acids. The CDR3 here is CASSPRGGTGTNEQFF. In DNA form, the CDR3 reads TGTGCCAGCAGCCCCCGAGGGGGGACAGGGACCAATGAGCAGTTCTTC.

This clone has a handful of counts. The CDR3 sequence is CATASDSTDTQYF. The CDR3 DNA sequence: TGTGCCACCGCTAGCGACAGCACAGATACGCAGTATTTT. The V and J genes are TRBV6-4 and TRBJ2-3, with D possibly matching TRBD2 (6 bases). The germline V gene has CDR1 MRHNA and CDR2 SNTAGT. This CDR3 comprises 13 residues. Between the trimmed V and J ends, which lost 10 bases and 0 bases, there was a span of 11 bases.

V gene TRBV5-1 combines with J gene TRBJ2-3, with a possible D match to TRBD1 (7 bases). The ends were cut back, 10 bases at V and 5 bases at J, with 17 bases in the middle. This CDR3 spans 13 amino acids. The germline gives CDR1 SGHRS, CDR2 YFSETQ. Written as DNA, the CDR3 is TGCGCCGTTCTCCCAGGGGGGAGAGATACGCAGTATTTT. Amino acids: CAVLPGGRDTQYF.

The chain combines TRBV28 with TRBJ1-2; D gene uncertain. The CDR3 length is 14 residues. Germline CDR1 MDHEN, CDR2 SYDVKM. Trimming shortened V by 3 bases and J by 4 bases, and 12 bases separated the two germline ends. In DNA form, the CDR3 reads TGTGCCAGCAGTTTGCTGCCCCGCAGCTATGGCTACACCTTC. This codes for CASSLLPRSYGYTF.

The J gene is TRBJ1-1, the V gene TRBV9, with D possibly TRBD1 on 5 matching bases. Germline CDR1 reads SGDLS; CDR2 reads YYNGEE. This CDR3 is built from 14 residues. Between the trimmed V and J ends, which lost 0 bases and 5 bases, there was a span of 11 bases. The DNA for the CDR3 is TGTGCCAGCAGCGTAGCCGGGGGATTGACTGAAGCTTTCTTT. Protein product: CASSVAGGLTEAFF.

CDR3 residues: CATSDLGASGYNEQFF. The DNA of the CDR3 is TGTGCCACCAGTGACCTTGGGGCGAGCGGGTACAATGAGCAGTTCTTC. The genes are TRBV24-1 and TRBJ2-1; TRBD2 is a possible D gene (6 bases). The CDR3 runs 16 residues. The germline gives CDR1 KGHDR, CDR2 SFDVKD. The ends were cut back, 4 bases at V and 4 bases at J, with 16 bases in the middle.

As regards this clone: Other DNA sequences within the sample encode an identical CDR3. J is TRBJ1-5 and V is TRBV2; D call uncertain. Trimming took off 4 bases at V and 0 bases at J, with 4 bases between the two ends. Germline V CDR1 and CDR2: SNHLY, FYNNEI. The CDR3 consists of 13 residues. In nucleotides, the CDR3 is TGTGCCAGCAGTGTCTATAGCAATCAGCCCCAGCATTTT. Amino acids: CASSVYSNQPQHF.

This sequence joins TRBV19 and TRBJ2-1; a possible D gene is TRBD1 (5 bases). The length of the CDR3 is 15 residues. The V end was cut by 3 bases, the J end by 4 bases, with 13 bases between. In germline, CDR1 is LNHDA, CDR2 SQIVND (reference sequence). The CDR3 nucleotides are TGTGCCAGTAGTATGGTACCAGACAGTTACAATGAGCAGTTCTTC. Protein product: CASSMVPDSYNEQFF.

V and J are TRBV7-8 and TRBJ2-7; D not resolved. V was clipped by 3 bases and J by 3 bases, with 9 bases between them. CDR1 is SGHVS, CDR2 FQNEAQ, per germline. The CDR3 has 13 residues. The CDR3 loop is CASSFDLNYEQYF. The CDR3 nucleotides read TGTGCCAGCAGCTTCGACTTAAACTACGAGCAGTACTTC.

This clone appeared a few times. The V gene is TRBV7-9, the J gene TRBJ1-3; TRBD1 might be the D (6 bases). CDR1 and CDR2 from the germline V gene are SEHNR and FQNEAQ (reference sequence). The CDR3 contains 14 residues. The V and J ends lost 2 bases and 7 bases respectively, with 12 bases between them. CDR3 in DNA: TGTGCCAGCAGCTTAACCGCAGGGGTGAACACCATATATTTT. It specifies CASSLTAGVNTIYF.

This clone has a handful of counts. J is TRBJ1-1 and V is TRBV28; 7 bases are shared with TRBD1. Unmatched junction bases numbered 10, after V lost 5 bases and J lost 4 bases. Germline CDR1 is MDHEN and CDR2 is SYDVKM. CDR3 length: 15 residues. The CDR3 sequence: CASSPRQGWATEAFF. CDR3 nucleotides: TGTGCCAGCAGTCCGAGACAGGGCTGGGCCACTGAAGCTTTCTTT.

The chain joins TRBV7-2 to TRBJ2-3; 9 nucleotides match TRBD2. With 1 base clipped from V and 3 bases from J, the junction kept 8 bases outside the gene matches. In germline, CDR1 is SGHTA, CDR2 FQGNSA. The CDR3 length is 17 residues. CDR3 bases: TGTGCCAGCAGCTTAGATCGCCTAGCGGGAAGAACAGATACGCAGTATTTT. This sequence encodes CASSLDRLAGRTDTQYF.

The chain combines TRBV29-1 with TRBJ2-3; weak D call: TRBD2 (5 bases). The CDR3 is 12 amino acids. Per germline, CDR1 SQVTM and CDR2 ANQGSEA. Trimming removed 7 bases from V and 0 bases from J, with 8 bases in between. The CDR3 DNA sequence: TGCAGCGGAGGCGGGAGCACAGATACGCAGTATTTT. It specifies CSGGGSTDTQYF.

This clone is a singleton in its sample. The sample holds other DNA sequences that translate to the same CDR3. The V call is TRBV19, the J call TRBJ2-2; perhaps TRBD2 as D (5 bases). The CDR3 consists of 13 residues. CDR1 and CDR2 (germline): LNHDA, SQIVND (reference sequence). Trimming removed 3 bases from V and 8 bases from J, with 10 bases in between. The CDR3 DNA reads TGTGCCAGTAGTATCGGGGTGACTGGGGAGCTGTTTTTT. Protein sequence: CASSIGVTGELFF. Full variable domain (outside the CDR3, taken from reference TRBV19 and TRBJ2-2): DGGITQSPKYLFRKEGQNVTLSCEQNLNHDAMYWYRQDPGQGLRLIYYSQIVNDFQKGDIAEGYSVSREKKESFPLTVTSAQKNPTAFYLCASSIGVTGELFFGEGSRLTVL.

The chain recombines TRBV5-1 with TRBJ1-1, with D perhaps TRBD1 (5 bases). Trimming removed 2 bases at V and 7 bases at J, with 12 bases between. The CDR3 is 13 residues long. Germline-derived CDR1 and CDR2 are SGHRS and YFSETQ. CDR3 DNA: TGCGCCAGCAGCTTTCAGGGTTACAGTGAAGCTTTCTTT. Translation gives CASSFQGYSEAFF.

The chain joins TRBV15 to TRBJ1-1, with unresolved D. Trimming pared 6 bases from V and 4 bases from J, leaving 12 bases between. Germline V lookup: CDR1 LNHNV, CDR2 YYDKDF (reference sequence). CDR3 length: 13 amino acids. The CDR3 loop reads CATSVGRTTEAFF. DNA for the CDR3: TGTGCCACCAGTGTAGGGAGGACCACTGAAGCTTTCTTT. Full variable domain (missing parts from reference TRBV15 and TRBJ1-1): DAMVIQNPRYQVTQFGKPVTLSCSQTLNHNVMYWYQQKSSQAPKLLFHYYDKDFNNEADTPDNFQSRRPNTSFCFLDIRSPGLGDTAMYLCATSVGRTTEAFFGQGTRLTVV.

The V call is TRBV27, the J call TRBJ2-7, with TRBD2 matching 12 bases. Germline-derived CDR1 and CDR2 are MNHEY and SMNVEV (reference sequence). V lost 5 bases to trimming and J lost 6 bases; unmatched junction nucleotides: 11. The CDR3 covers 16 residues. This CDR3 is CASSRLLAGGPSEQYF. The DNA for the CDR3 is TGTGCCAGCAGTCGGCTCCTAGCGGGAGGGCCGAGCGAGCAGTACTTC.

This chain uses TRBV6-4 with TRBJ2-3, with D possibly matching TRBD2 (5 bases). V was pared by 0 bases and J by 1 base, with 8 bases between. The CDR3 is 15 residues long. Germline CDR1 is MRHNA and CDR2 is SNTAGT. The CDR3 DNA follows: TGTGCCAGCAGTGACTCAAGCGGCGGCACAGATACGCAGTATTTT. Protein: CASSDSSGGTDTQYF.

V usage is TRBV5-8 and J usage is TRBJ1-2, with D unresolved. The germline V gene encodes CDR1 SGHTS and CDR2 YDEGEE. V lost 4 bases to trimming and J lost 4 bases, with 14 bases between them. The CDR3 runs 14 residues. The CDR3 here is CASSPPGRRYGYTF. CDR3 DNA: TGTGCCAGCAGCCCGCCGGGGAGGCGCTATGGCTACACCTTC.

CDR3 sequence reads: CASSQDRIGLATYF. DNA for the CDR3: TGTGCCAGCAGCCAAGATCGGATAGGGCTAGCAACGTACTTC. The chain uses TRBV4-2 and TRBJ2-7, with a possible D match to TRBD2 (5 bases). CDR3 length: 14 residues. CDR1 LGHNA and CDR2 YNFKEQ come from the germline V gene. V lost 0 bases to trimming and J lost 12 bases, with 18 bases between them.

The V and J genes are TRBV3-1 (or the pseudogene TRBV3-2) and TRBJ2-7; weak D call: TRBD2 (5 bases). Trimming took off 7 bases at V and 2 bases at J, with 12 bases between the two ends. The CDR3 length is 13 residues. The V gene's germline CDR1 is LGHDT and CDR2 YNNKEL (reference sequence). The CDR3 DNA is TGTGCCAGCACCGGGATGGAGACCTACGAGCAGTACTTC. It encodes CASTGMETYEQYF.

V gene TRBV11-3 combines with J gene TRBJ2-3; TRBD2 aligns across 11 bases. This CDR3 contains 17 residues. Germline CDR1 SGHNT, CDR2 YENEEA. V lost 5 bases to trimming and J lost 0 bases; unmatched junction nucleotides: 7. CDR3 sequence: CASSPAGLAVSTDTQYF. In nucleotides, the CDR3 is TGTGCCAGCAGCCCAGCGGGACTAGCGGTGAGCACAGATACGCAGTATTTT.

This clone was seen a single time. Other nucleotide sequences in the sample specify the same CDR3. The V and J genes are TRBV29-1 and TRBJ2-7; TRBD2 might be the D (7 bases). This CDR3 has 14 amino acids. Germline V lookup: CDR1 SQVTM, CDR2 ANQGSEA. V lost 7 bases and J 2 bases, leaving 18 bases between the germline ends. CDR3 loop: CSAGGLGGPYEQYF. CDR3 bases: TGCAGCGCTGGGGGGCTCGGGGGGCCCTACGAGCAGTACTTC.

The CDR3 sequence is CATKGPGQGAYEQYF. The CDR3, as DNA: TGTGCCACCAAAGGACCGGGACAGGGGGCATACGAGCAGTACTTC. The chain uses TRBV19 and TRBJ2-7; 12 nucleotides agree with TRBD1. This CDR3 comprises 15 residues. The trim removed 10 bases at V and 4 bases at J, leaving 11 bases unmatched. Germline V gene sequence: CDR1 LNHDA, CDR2 SQIVND (reference sequence).

The chain joins TRBV20-1 to TRBJ1-1; D call uncertain. V was pared by 4 bases and J by 7 bases, with 10 bases between. The CDR3 runs to 11 residues. The V gene's germline CDR1 is DFQATT and CDR2 SNEGSKA (reference sequence). As DNA, the CDR3 is TGCAGTGCTAACTGGGAGGGTGAAGCTTTCTTT. It translates to CSANWEGEAFF.

The chain carries TRBV7-9 and TRBJ2-3; 7 bases are a match to TRBD1. The CDR3 covers 14 residues. CDR1 is SEHNR and CDR2 is FQNEAQ in the germline V gene (reference sequence). With 4 bases clipped from V and 6 bases from J, the junction kept 7 bases outside the gene matches. The CDR3 protein is CASSSADRADTQYF. CDR3 nucleotides: TGTGCCAGCAGCTCGGCCGACAGGGCGGATACGCAGTATTTT.

The chain couples TRBV27 to TRBJ2-2, with 7 bases that match TRBD2. The ends lost 7 bases at V and 3 bases at J; junction bases unmatched: 5. The germline gives CDR1 MNHEY, CDR2 SMNVEV (reference sequence). The CDR3 runs 14 residues. This CDR3 is CASKWLADTGELFF. The CDR3 DNA is TGTGCCAGCAAATGGCTAGCGGACACCGGGGAGCTGTTTTTT.

This chain uses TRBV24-1 with TRBJ2-1; the match to TRBD2 covers 8 bases. The trim removed 5 bases at V and 8 bases at J, leaving 13 bases unmatched. Per germline, CDR1 KGHDR and CDR2 SFDVKD. The CDR3 spans 16 residues. The CDR3 DNA reads TGTGCCACCAGTGGTTACGGCGGGAGGTCAGGCGATGAGCAGTTCTTC. Its protein product is CATSGYGGRSGDEQFF.

The chain combines TRBV7-9 with TRBJ1-2; 8 bases are shared with TRBD1. The J segment lost 3 bases and the V segment lost 8 bases, leaving 5 bases of the junction unmatched. This CDR3 comprises 13 residues. CDR1 and CDR2 from the germline V gene are SEHNR and FQNEAQ (reference sequence). CDR3 region: CASGLGQDYGYTF. In DNA, the CDR3 is TGTGCCAGCGGATTGGGACAGGACTATGGCTACACCTTC.

The genes are TRBV20-1 and TRBJ1-5; TRBD1 is a possible D gene (5 bases). Germline-derived CDR1 and CDR2 are DFQATT and SNEGSKA (reference sequence). V was shortened by 3 bases and J by 7 bases, with 10 bases between the two germline ends. The CDR3 extends over 12 amino acids. The CDR3 protein is CSASSGWQPQHF. In DNA, the CDR3 is TGCAGTGCTAGTTCAGGGTGGCAGCCCCAGCATTTT.

The chain employs TRBV18 and TRBJ2-3; tentative D call: TRBD2 (5 bases). Deletions cut 4 bases from V and 2 bases from J, with 22 bases between. This CDR3 contains 18 residues. The germline V gene encodes CDR1 KGHSH and CDR2 LQKENI. CDR3 DNA sequence: TGTGCCAGCTCACGAAACATACAGACTCGGGAAAACACAGATACGCAGTATTTT. Its translation: CASSRNIQTRENTDTQYF.